This TCR beta chain derives from a study of vaccination effects on CD4 cells after COVID-19. Whole-study findings and limits: Clones of infection and vaccine origin contracted markedly late after vaccination. The study enrolled few convalescent patients and sampled no early post-infection timepoints.

Antigen-specific CD4+ T cells were expanded (with viral peptide pools) by the ViraFEST assay ahead of sequencing. When less than 11 days of culture had elapsed, CD4+ T cells were isolated. Every participant took two doses of the BNT162b2 or mRNA-1273 vaccine. Negative nucleocapsid antibody tests before and after vaccination confirmed no previous SARS-CoV-2 infection. IL-2 at roughly 9.7 IU/ml and peptides at 7.5 to 10 ug/ml were added to cultured PBMC, around 1.9 million per well. Measured with immunoSEQ multiplex PCR; TCRdb has only the in-frame clones, and not every one. Among 30,000 or so clones listed, roughly 80% were seen once. Details on this clone: The antigen remains unidentified.

The CDR3 is 17 residues long. Germline loops: CDR1 ENHRY, CDR2 SYGVKD. V lost 9 bases and J lost 3; bases outside the gene matches: 14. The input for sequencing was CD4+ T cells from PBMCs cultured with HCoV-NL63 spike peptides, taken after COVID-19 vaccination. The V gene is TRBV10-3, the J gene TRBJ2-2; 9 bases line up with TRBD1. The source of this sequence is a human donor who received a COVID-19 vaccine. CDR3 DNA: TGTGCCATACCGGCAAAGCCGGGACAGGGATACACCGGGGAGCTGTTTTTT. It encodes CAIPAKPGQGYTGELFF.